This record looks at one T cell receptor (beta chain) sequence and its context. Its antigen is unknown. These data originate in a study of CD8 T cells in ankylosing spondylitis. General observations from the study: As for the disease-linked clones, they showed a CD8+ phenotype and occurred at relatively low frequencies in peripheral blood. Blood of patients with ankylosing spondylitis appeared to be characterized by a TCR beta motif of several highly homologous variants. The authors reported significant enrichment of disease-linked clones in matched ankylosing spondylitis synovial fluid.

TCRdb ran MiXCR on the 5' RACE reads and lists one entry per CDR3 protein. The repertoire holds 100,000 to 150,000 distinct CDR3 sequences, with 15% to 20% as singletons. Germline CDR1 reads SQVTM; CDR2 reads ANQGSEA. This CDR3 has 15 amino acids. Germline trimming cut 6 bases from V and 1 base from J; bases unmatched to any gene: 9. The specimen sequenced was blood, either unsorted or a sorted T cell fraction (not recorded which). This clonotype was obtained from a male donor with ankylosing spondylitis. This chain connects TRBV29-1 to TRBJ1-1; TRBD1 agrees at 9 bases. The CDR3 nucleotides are TGCAGCGTAACAGGGGGCAGTTGGAGGAACACTGAAGCTTTCTTT. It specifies CSVTGGSWRNTEAFF.